Listed below are T cell receptor beta chains from one sample, sequenced in a study of T cell responses to AZD1222 COVID-19 vaccine. Generated by immunoSEQ multiplex PCR, the TCRdb table keeps only in-frame clones and is missing some. Counted here are about 88,000 clones, just over 90% occurring once; the ten biggest clones make up roughly 4.9%. The sequencing used peripheral blood, collected on day 0 of AZD1222 vaccination. The origin of the receptors is an adult in good health. Each CDR3 is given with its conserved first and last residue. The D gene is left open where the match is weak. Size values are once, few and many counts, or a class for expanded clones, and some rows have none.

cdr3_aa: CASSQLSGSGSYEQYF
cdr3_nt: TGTGCCAGCAGCCAACTTAGCGGGAGCGGCTCCTACGAGCAGTACTTC
v_call: TRBV7-2
clone_size: .
d_call: TRBD2
j_call: TRBJ2-7

cdr3_aa: CASRRAGMNTEAFF
cdr3_nt: TGTGCCAGTAGGAGGGCAGGGATGAACACTGAAGCTTTCTTT
v_call: TRBV7-2
clone_size: once
d_call: .
j_call: TRBJ1-1

cdr3_aa: CASSEDASGTSYNEQFF
cdr3_nt: TGTGCCAGCAGTGAGGATGCTAGCGGAACTTCCTACAATGAGCAGTTCTTC
v_call: TRBV25-1
clone_size: .
d_call: TRBD2
j_call: TRBJ2-1

cdr3_aa: CASKSAGAGSYNEQFF
cdr3_nt: TGCGCCAGCAAATCAGCGGGAGCGGGCTCCTACAATGAGCAGTTCTTC
v_call: TRBV5-1
clone_size: .
d_call: TRBD2
j_call: TRBJ2-1

cdr3_aa: CASRSRSYEQYF
cdr3_nt: TGTGCCAGCAGGTCGCGTTCCTACGAGCAGTACTTC
v_call: TRBV28
clone_size: .
d_call: .
j_call: TRBJ2-7

cdr3_aa: CASSWVGSEQFF
cdr3_nt: TGTGCCAGCAGCTGGGTGGGGAGTGAGCAGTTCTTC
v_call: TRBV5-4
clone_size: .
d_call: .
j_call: TRBJ2-1

cdr3_aa: CASSMDSGSYEQYF
cdr3_nt: TGTGCCAGTAGTATGGATAGCGGGAGCTACGAGCAGTACTTC
v_call: TRBV19
clone_size: medium-sized
d_call: TRBD2
j_call: TRBJ2-7

cdr3_aa: CASSPGRGVGNTEAFF
cdr3_nt: TGTGCCAGCTCACCTGGACGGGGGGTCGGAAACACTGAAGCTTTCTTT
v_call: TRBV18
clone_size: .
d_call: .
j_call: TRBJ1-1

cdr3_aa: CASSQVSIAKNIQYF
cdr3_nt: TGTGCCAGCAGCCAAGTGTCTATAGCCAAAAACATTCAGTACTTC
v_call: TRBV3-1/TRBV3-2
clone_size: few
d_call: .
j_call: TRBJ2-4

cdr3_aa: CASSPLRDTIYF
cdr3_nt: TGTGCCAGCAGCCCCCTGCGCGACACCATATATTTT
v_call: TRBV7-9
clone_size: .
d_call: .
j_call: TRBJ1-3

cdr3_aa: CASSLLTSRDTQYF
cdr3_nt: TGTGCCAGCAGTTTATTAACTAGCAGAGATACGCAGTATTTT
v_call: TRBV27
clone_size: .
d_call: .
j_call: TRBJ2-3

cdr3_aa: CASSLVGTGQIEQYF
cdr3_nt: TGTGCCAGCAGCTTAGTCGGGACAGGCCAGATCGAGCAGTACTTC
v_call: TRBV7-8
clone_size: .
d_call: TRBD1
j_call: TRBJ2-7

cdr3_aa: CASSDSGLAGSQFF
cdr3_nt: TGTGCCAGCAGTGACAGTGGACTAGCGGGCTCACAGTTCTTC
v_call: TRBV6-4
clone_size: once
d_call: TRBD2
j_call: TRBJ2-1

cdr3_aa: CASSEAVPRRGNYGYTF
cdr3_nt: TGTGCCAGCAGTGAAGCGGTACCCCGGCGGGGGAACTATGGCTACACCTTC
v_call: TRBV6-1
clone_size: .
d_call: .
j_call: TRBJ1-2

cdr3_aa: CASSTRTGNSYEQYF
cdr3_nt: TGTGCCAGTAGTACTCGAACAGGGAACTCCTACGAGCAGTACTTC
v_call: TRBV19
clone_size: .
d_call: .
j_call: TRBJ2-7

cdr3_aa: CASSTGTSGDTQYF
cdr3_nt: TGTGCCAGCAGCACCGGGACTAGCGGAGATACGCAGTATTTT
v_call: TRBV7-3
clone_size: .
d_call: TRBD2
j_call: TRBJ2-3

cdr3_aa: CASSPASF
cdr3_nt: TGTGCCAGCAGCCCTGCCAGCTTC
v_call: TRBV11-3
clone_size: .
d_call: .
j_call: TRBJ2-4

cdr3_aa: CASSLDRRYEQYF
cdr3_nt: TGTGCCAGCAGTTTAGACAGGAGGTACGAGCAGTACTTC
v_call: TRBV28
clone_size: once
d_call: .
j_call: TRBJ2-7

cdr3_aa: CASSPFQTEANVLTF
cdr3_nt: TGCGCCAGCAGCCCGTTTCAAACTGAGGCCAACGTCCTGACTTTC
v_call: TRBV5-1
clone_size: .
d_call: .
j_call: TRBJ2-6

cdr3_aa: CASSPGRINQPQHF
cdr3_nt: TGTGCCAGCAGCCCAGGACGGATAAATCAGCCCCAGCATTTT
v_call: TRBV3-1/TRBV3-2
clone_size: .
d_call: .
j_call: TRBJ1-5

cdr3_aa: CASSQGDRGPGNEQFF
cdr3_nt: TGCGCCAGCAGCCAAGGGGACAGGGGGCCTGGCAATGAGCAGTTCTTC
v_call: TRBV4-1
clone_size: .
d_call: TRBD1
j_call: TRBJ2-1

cdr3_aa: CASSLGTYGYTF
cdr3_nt: TGTGCCAGCAGCTTGGGAACTTATGGCTACACCTTC
v_call: TRBV7-2
clone_size: .
d_call: .
j_call: TRBJ1-2

cdr3_aa: CASSLVTITGGNEQFF
cdr3_nt: TGTGCCAGCAGCTTAGTAACTATCACGGGGGGGAATGAGCAGTTCTTC
v_call: TRBV7-8
clone_size: .
d_call: TRBD2
j_call: TRBJ2-1

cdr3_aa: CASSEAGGTDTQYF
cdr3_nt: TGTGCCAGCAGTGAAGCGGGAGGCACAGATACGCAGTATTTT
v_call: TRBV6-4
clone_size: .
d_call: TRBD2
j_call: TRBJ2-3

cdr3_aa: CASSQLAENTGELFF
cdr3_nt: TGTGCCAGCAGCCAGCTAGCGGAGAACACCGGGGAGCTGTTTTTT
v_call: TRBV27
clone_size: .
d_call: TRBD2
j_call: TRBJ2-2

cdr3_aa: CASSVVAGGVSYNEQFF
cdr3_nt: TGTGCCAGCAGCGTAGTAGCGGGAGGGGTGAGCTACAATGAGCAGTTCTTC
v_call: TRBV9
clone_size: .
d_call: TRBD2
j_call: TRBJ2-1

cdr3_aa: CASSQHDRGYEQYF
cdr3_nt: TGCGCCAGCAGCCAACACGACAGGGGCTACGAGCAGTACTTC
v_call: TRBV4-1
clone_size: .
d_call: TRBD1
j_call: TRBJ2-7

cdr3_aa: CASSPSDSEETQYF
cdr3_nt: TGCGCCAGCAGCCCCTCTGACAGCGAAGAGACCCAGTACTTC
v_call: TRBV5-1
clone_size: .
d_call: .
j_call: TRBJ2-5

cdr3_aa: CASSLQVNDYGYTF
cdr3_nt: TGCGCCAGCAGCTTACAGGTTAACGACTATGGCTACACCTTC
v_call: TRBV5-1
clone_size: .
d_call: .
j_call: TRBJ1-2

cdr3_aa: CASIGPRGVYEQYF
cdr3_nt: TGTGCCAGCATAGGACCCCGAGGTGTTTACGAGCAGTACTTC
v_call: TRBV2
clone_size: few
d_call: .
j_call: TRBJ2-7

cdr3_aa: CASSLRARDTLGSPLHF
cdr3_nt: TGTGCCAGCAGCTTAAGGGCCCGGGACACCTTAGGGTCACCCCTCCACTTT
v_call: TRBV7-3
clone_size: .
d_call: .
j_call: TRBJ1-6

cdr3_aa: CASSLVGRGTDTQYF
cdr3_nt: TGTGCCAGCAGCTTGGTGGGGCGCGGCACAGATACGCAGTATTTT
v_call: TRBV5-4
clone_size: .
d_call: .
j_call: TRBJ2-3

cdr3_aa: CASSPPGQGAVAYQETQYF
cdr3_nt: TGCGCCAGCAGCCCTCCGGGACAGGGGGCCGTTGCGTACCAAGAGACCCAGTACTTC
v_call: TRBV4-1
clone_size: .
d_call: TRBD1
j_call: TRBJ2-5

cdr3_aa: CASSSTNEKLFF
cdr3_nt: TGTGCCAGCAGCAGCACTAATGAAAAACTGTTTTTT
v_call: TRBV28
clone_size: .
d_call: .
j_call: TRBJ1-4

cdr3_aa: CATQGHRGQGTFNQPQHF
cdr3_nt: TGTGCCACTCAAGGCCACCGGGGACAGGGCACTTTCAATCAGCCCCAGCATTTT
v_call: TRBV19
clone_size: .
d_call: TRBD1
j_call: TRBJ1-5

cdr3_aa: CASSLNTGELFF
cdr3_nt: TGTGCCAGCAGCCTGAACACCGGGGAGCTGTTTTTT
v_call: TRBV28
clone_size: .
d_call: .
j_call: TRBJ2-2

cdr3_aa: CASRDPGRYGYTF
cdr3_nt: TGTGCCAGCAGGGACCCGGGACGGTATGGCTACACCTTC
v_call: TRBV12-3/TRBV12-4
clone_size: .
d_call: .
j_call: TRBJ1-2

cdr3_aa: CSVARGLAGDADTQYF
cdr3_nt: TGCAGCGTTGCCCGGGGACTAGCGGGAGATGCAGATACGCAGTATTTT
v_call: TRBV29-1
clone_size: .
d_call: TRBD2
j_call: TRBJ2-3

cdr3_aa: CASRGSGNLEQYF
cdr3_nt: TGTGCCAGCAGGGGTAGCGGGAATTTGGAGCAGTACTTC
v_call: TRBV28
clone_size: few
d_call: TRBD2
j_call: TRBJ2-7

cdr3_aa: CASSPTSVHEQYF
cdr3_nt: TGTGCCAGCAGTCCTACTAGCGTTCACGAGCAGTACTTC
v_call: TRBV28
clone_size: .
d_call: TRBD2
j_call: TRBJ2-7

cdr3_aa: CASSSPGQTYNEQFF
cdr3_nt: TGTGCCAGCAGTTCCCCGGGACAGACGTACAATGAGCAGTTCTTC
v_call: TRBV28
clone_size: once
d_call: TRBD1
j_call: TRBJ2-1

cdr3_aa: CASSLAPAAYEQYF
cdr3_nt: TGTGCCAGCAGCTTAGCTCCGGCAGCCTACGAGCAGTACTTC
v_call: TRBV11-2
clone_size: .
d_call: .
j_call: TRBJ2-7

cdr3_aa: CASSLPGTLGDTQYF
cdr3_nt: TGTGCCAGCAGCTTACCAGGGACTTTGGGGGATACGCAGTATTTT
v_call: TRBV7-9
clone_size: .
d_call: .
j_call: TRBJ2-3

cdr3_aa: CAISESRSSRTDTQYF
cdr3_nt: TGTGCCATCAGTGAGTCGAGGTCTTCCCGCACAGATACGCAGTATTTT
v_call: TRBV10-3
clone_size: .
d_call: .
j_call: TRBJ2-3

cdr3_aa: CASSLGGVTEAFF
cdr3_nt: TGTGCCAGCAGCCTAGGGGGCGTTACTGAAGCTTTCTTT
v_call: TRBV7-2
clone_size: .
d_call: TRBD1
j_call: TRBJ1-1

cdr3_aa: CASSRDRANEAFF
cdr3_nt: TGTGCCAGCAGCCGGGACAGGGCTAATGAAGCTTTCTTT
v_call: TRBV12-3/TRBV12-4
clone_size: .
d_call: TRBD1
j_call: TRBJ1-1

cdr3_aa: CASSPVFPGQDVYGYTF
cdr3_nt: TGCGCCAGCAGCCCCGTCTTCCCGGGACAGGACGTCTATGGCTACACCTTC
v_call: TRBV4-1
clone_size: .
d_call: TRBD1
j_call: TRBJ1-2

cdr3_aa: CASSYPGQGAHEQYF
cdr3_nt: TGTGCCAGCAGTTACCCAGGACAGGGGGCCCACGAGCAGTACTTC
v_call: TRBV6-5
clone_size: .
d_call: TRBD1
j_call: TRBJ2-7

cdr3_aa: CASSIQGRTEAFF
cdr3_nt: TGTGCCAGTAGTATACAGGGGCGGACTGAAGCTTTCTTT
v_call: TRBV19
clone_size: .
d_call: .
j_call: TRBJ1-1

cdr3_aa: CASSGIGQLFF
cdr3_nt: TGTGCCAGCAGTGGTATCGGCCAGCTGTTTTTT
v_call: TRBV12-3/TRBV12-4
clone_size: .
d_call: .
j_call: TRBJ1-4